This T cell receptor (beta chain) was found in a study of glioma-infiltrating T cells. The germline gives CDR1 SGHNT, CDR2 YYREEE (reference sequence). Trimming took 4 bases from V and 1 from J, leaving 8 bases between them. This CDR3 region has 14 residues. This clonotype was counted once. Using RNA template, CDR3s of TCR alpha and beta were amplified with iRepertoire arm-PCR. TCRdb reanalysed the multiplex PCR reads using MiXCR and keeps one entry per CDR3 protein. Here the sample spans approximately 89,000 distinct CDR3 sequences, approximately 22% being singletons. This clonotype originated in a human donor with low-grade glioma or glioblastoma, undergoing nonglioma brain surgery, or in good health (not recorded which). This chain joins TRBV5-4 and TRBJ2-2; D not certain. The specimen was glioma tissue, nonneoplastic brain tissue, or PBMCs (not recorded which). The CDR3 sequence is CASSPWQNTGELFF. CDR3 nucleotide sequence: TGTGCCAGCAGCCCTTGGCAGAACACCGGGGAGCTGTTTTTT.